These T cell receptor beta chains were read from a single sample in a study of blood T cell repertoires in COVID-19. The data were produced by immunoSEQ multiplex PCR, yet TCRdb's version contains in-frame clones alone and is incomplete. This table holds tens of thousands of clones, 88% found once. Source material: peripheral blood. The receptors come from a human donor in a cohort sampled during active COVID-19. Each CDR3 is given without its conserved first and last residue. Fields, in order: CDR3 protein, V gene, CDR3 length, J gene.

ASSSQGIPGGTKNIQY | TRBV7-9 | 16 | TRBJ2-4
ASSLGGQGYTGELF | TRBV28 | 14 | TRBJ2-2
AWSVGRTGGYT | TRBV30 | 11 | TRBJ1-2
ASSFSGETEAF | TRBV11-3 | 11 | TRBJ1-1
ASSGLREGNNEQF | TRBV2 | 13 | TRBJ2-1
ASSLQGAANSPLH | TRBV5-4 | 13 | TRBJ1-6
AWSGGVYGYT | TRBV30 | 10 | TRBJ1-2
ASSMAIGTETYEQY | TRBV19 | 14 | TRBJ2-7
ASSSTGDTEAF | TRBV4-3 | 11 | TRBJ1-1
ASSLLGHYNEQF | TRBV11-3 | 12 | TRBJ2-1
ASSQEISTPGNTIY | TRBV4-2 | 14 | TRBJ1-3
ASSHPGQGINEQF | TRBV5-1 | 13 | TRBJ2-1
ASSYGGASSSYEQY | TRBV6-2/TRBV6-3 | 14 | TRBJ2-7
ASSLEGGRVRNTGELF | TRBV5-6 | 16 | TRBJ2-2
ASSTSDRDEAF | TRBV7-8 | 11 | TRBJ1-1
SARLAGGRAGELF | TRBV29-1 | 13 | TRBJ2-2
ASSQDGGSPFTYEQY | TRBV3-1/TRBV3-2 | 15 | TRBJ2-7
ASSLSAVDSRD | TRBV5-6 | 11 | TRBJ2-5
ASSTTTGALYEQY | TRBV5-1 | 13 | TRBJ2-7
ASSLSRVQETQY | TRBV27 | 12 | TRBJ2-5
ASSLASQETQY | TRBV5-4 | 11 | TRBJ2-5
ASSSLAGGLNEQF | TRBV11-3 | 13 | TRBJ2-1
ASSSTGGGYEQY | TRBV11-2 | 12 | TRBJ2-7
ASSSDRIATNEKLF | TRBV7-2 | 14 | TRBJ1-4
ASSHRTDTTDTQY | TRBV3-1/TRBV3-2 | 13 | TRBJ2-3
ASSQGTGSAYEQY | TRBV7-2 | 13 | TRBJ2-7